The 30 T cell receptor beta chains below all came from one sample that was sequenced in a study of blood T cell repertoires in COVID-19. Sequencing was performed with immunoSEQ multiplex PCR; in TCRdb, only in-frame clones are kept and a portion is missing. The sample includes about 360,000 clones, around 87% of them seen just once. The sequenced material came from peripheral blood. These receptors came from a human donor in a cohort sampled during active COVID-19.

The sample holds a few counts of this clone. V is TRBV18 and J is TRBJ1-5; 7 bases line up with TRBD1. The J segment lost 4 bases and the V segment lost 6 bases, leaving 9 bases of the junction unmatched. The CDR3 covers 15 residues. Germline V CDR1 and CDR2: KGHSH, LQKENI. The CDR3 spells CASSRETGPNQPQHF. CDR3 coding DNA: TGTGCCAGCTCTCGGGAGACAGGGCCGAATCAGCCCCAGCATTTT.

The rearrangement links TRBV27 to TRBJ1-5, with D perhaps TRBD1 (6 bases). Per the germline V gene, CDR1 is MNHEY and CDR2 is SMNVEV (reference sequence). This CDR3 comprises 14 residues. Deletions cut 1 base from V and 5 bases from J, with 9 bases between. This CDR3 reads CASSLLYRDQPQHF. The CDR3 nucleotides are TGTGCCAGCAGTTTATTATACAGGGATCAGCCCCAGCATTTT.

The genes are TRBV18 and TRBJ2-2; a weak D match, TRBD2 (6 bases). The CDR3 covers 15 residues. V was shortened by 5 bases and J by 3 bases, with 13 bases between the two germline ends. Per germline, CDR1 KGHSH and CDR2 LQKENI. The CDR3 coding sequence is TGTGCCAGCTCAAACGTAGGGGACTACACCGGGGAGCTGTTTTTT. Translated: CASSNVGDYTGELFF.

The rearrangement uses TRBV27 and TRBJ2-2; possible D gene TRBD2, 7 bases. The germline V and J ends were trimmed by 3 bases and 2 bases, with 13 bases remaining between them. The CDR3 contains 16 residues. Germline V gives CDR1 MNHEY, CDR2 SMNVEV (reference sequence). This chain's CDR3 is CASSLRGRINTGELFF. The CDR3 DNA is TGTGCCAGCAGTTTGCGGGGGCGGATCAACACCGGGGAGCTGTTTTTT.

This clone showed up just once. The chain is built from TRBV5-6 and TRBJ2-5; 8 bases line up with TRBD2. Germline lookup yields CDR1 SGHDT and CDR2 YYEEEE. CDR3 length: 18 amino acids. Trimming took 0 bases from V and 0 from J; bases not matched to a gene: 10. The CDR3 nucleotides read TGTGCCAGCAGCTTGGTAGCTAGCGGGCCCTTGTACCAAGAGACCCAGTACTTC. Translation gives CASSLVASGPLYQETQYF. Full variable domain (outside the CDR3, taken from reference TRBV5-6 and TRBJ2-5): DAGVTQSPTHLIKTRGQQVTLRCSPKSGHDTVSWYQQALGQGPQFIFQYYEEEERQRGNFPDRFSGHQFPNYSSELNVNALLLGDSALYLCASSLVASGPLYQETQYFGPGTRLLVL.

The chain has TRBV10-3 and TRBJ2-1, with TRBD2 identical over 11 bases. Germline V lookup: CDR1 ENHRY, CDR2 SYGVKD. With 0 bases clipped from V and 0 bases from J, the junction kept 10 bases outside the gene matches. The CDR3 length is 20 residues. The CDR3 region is CAISESQLAGARGSYNEQFF. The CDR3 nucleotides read TGTGCCATCAGTGAGTCGCAACTAGCGGGGGCCCGGGGCTCCTACAATGAGCAGTTCTTC.

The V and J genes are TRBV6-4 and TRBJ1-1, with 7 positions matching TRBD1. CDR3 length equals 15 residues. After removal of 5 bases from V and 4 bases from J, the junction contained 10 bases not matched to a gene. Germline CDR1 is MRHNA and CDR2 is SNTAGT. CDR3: CASSTGTVGTTEAFF. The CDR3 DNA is TGTGCCAGCAGTACCGGGACAGTGGGGACCACTGAAGCTTTCTTT.

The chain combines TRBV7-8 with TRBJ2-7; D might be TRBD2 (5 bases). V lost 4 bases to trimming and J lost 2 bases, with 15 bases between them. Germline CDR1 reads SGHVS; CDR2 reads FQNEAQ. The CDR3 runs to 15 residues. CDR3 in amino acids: CASSSVRTHPYEQYF. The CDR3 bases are TGTGCCAGCAGCTCCGTCCGGACTCACCCCTACGAGCAGTACTTC.

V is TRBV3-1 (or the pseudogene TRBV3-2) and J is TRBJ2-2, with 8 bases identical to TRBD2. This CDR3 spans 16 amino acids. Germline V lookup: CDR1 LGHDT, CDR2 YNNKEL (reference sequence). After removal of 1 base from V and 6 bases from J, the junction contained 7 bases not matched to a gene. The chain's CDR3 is CASSQGGTRGAGELFF. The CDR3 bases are TGTGCCAGCAGCCAAGGGGGGACTAGAGGTGCCGGGGAGCTGTTTTTT.

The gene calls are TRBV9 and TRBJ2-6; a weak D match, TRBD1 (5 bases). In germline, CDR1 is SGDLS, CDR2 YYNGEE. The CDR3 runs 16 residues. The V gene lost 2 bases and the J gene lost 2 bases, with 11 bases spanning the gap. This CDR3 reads CASSVQGTAGANVLTF. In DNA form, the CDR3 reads TGTGCCAGCAGCGTCCAGGGTACGGCTGGGGCCAACGTCCTGACTTTC.

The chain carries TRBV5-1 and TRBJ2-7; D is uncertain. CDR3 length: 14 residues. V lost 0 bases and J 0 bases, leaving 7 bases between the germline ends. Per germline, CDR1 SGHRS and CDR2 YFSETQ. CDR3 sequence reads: CASSLEINSYEQYF. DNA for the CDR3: TGCGCCAGCAGCTTGGAAATTAACTCCTACGAGCAGTACTTC. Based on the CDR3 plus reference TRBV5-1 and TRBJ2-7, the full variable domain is KAGVTQTPRYLIKTRGQQVTLSCSPISGHRSVSWYQQTPGQGLQFLFEYFSETQRNKGNFPGRFSGRQFSNSRSEMNVSTLELGDSALYLCASSLEINSYEQYFGPGTRLTVT.

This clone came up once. The CDR3, as DNA: TGTGCCAGCAGCAAACTAGCGGGATCAGATACGCAGTATTTT. Residues: CASSKLAGSDTQYF. This chain uses TRBV5-5 with TRBJ2-3; 10 bases align to TRBD2. CDR3 length: 14 residues. Germline CDR1 reads SGHKS; CDR2 reads YYEKEE (reference sequence). V gave up 4 bases and J gave up 4 bases; unmatched junction bases: 3.

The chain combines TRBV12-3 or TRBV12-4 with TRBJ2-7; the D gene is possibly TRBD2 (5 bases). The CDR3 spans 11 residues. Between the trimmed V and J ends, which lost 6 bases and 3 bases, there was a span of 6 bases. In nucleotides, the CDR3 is TGTGCCAGCAGCGGAGGCTACGAGCAGTACTTC. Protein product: CASSGGYEQYF.

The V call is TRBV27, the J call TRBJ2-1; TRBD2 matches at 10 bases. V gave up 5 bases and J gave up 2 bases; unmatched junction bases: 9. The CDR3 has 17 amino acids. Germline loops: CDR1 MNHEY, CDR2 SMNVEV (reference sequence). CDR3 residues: CASSPLGTSAPYNEQFF. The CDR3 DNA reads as TGTGCCAGCAGTCCGTTGGGGACTAGCGCCCCCTACAATGAGCAGTTCTTC.

CDR3 loop: CATSDRPGELFF. The CDR3 region has the DNA TGTGCCACCAGTGATCGTCCCGGGGAGCTGTTTTTT. The V gene is TRBV24-1, the J gene TRBJ2-2; the D is unclear. This CDR3 has 12 residues. Trimming removed 3 bases from V and 6 bases from J, with 4 bases in between. Germline V gene data show CDR1 as KGHDR and CDR2 as SFDVKD.

CDR3 in amino acids: CAIGDEKLFF. The CDR3 DNA is TGTGCCATCGGAGATGAAAAACTGTTTTTT. J is TRBJ1-4 and V is TRBV10-3; no clear D gene. The germline V gene has CDR1 ENHRY and CDR2 SYGVKD. V lost 8 bases and J 6 bases, leaving 4 bases between the germline ends. CDR3 length equals 10 residues.

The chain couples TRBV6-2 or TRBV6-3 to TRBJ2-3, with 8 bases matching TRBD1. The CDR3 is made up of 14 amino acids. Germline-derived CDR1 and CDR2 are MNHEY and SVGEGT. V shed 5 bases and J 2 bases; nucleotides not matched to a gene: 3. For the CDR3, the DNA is TGTGCCAGCAGTCGGGGACAGGACACAGATACGCAGTATTTT. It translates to CASSRGQDTDTQYF.

CDR3 in amino acids: CASSHPVSRTGELFF. The CDR3 DNA follows: TGTGCCAGCAGCCACCCCGTGAGCCGGACCGGGGAGCTGTTTTTT. The V call is TRBV4-2, the J call TRBJ2-2; D remains ambiguous. V was trimmed by 3 bases and J by 5 bases, leaving 13 bases between them. The V gene's germline CDR1 is LGHNA and CDR2 YNFKEQ. The CDR3 length is 15 residues.

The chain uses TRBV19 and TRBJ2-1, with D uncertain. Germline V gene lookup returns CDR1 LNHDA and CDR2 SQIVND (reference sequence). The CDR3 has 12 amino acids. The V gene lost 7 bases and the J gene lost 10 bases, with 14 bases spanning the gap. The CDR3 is CASKPPHAEQFF. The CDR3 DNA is TGTGCCAGTAAGCCACCCCATGCCGAGCAGTTCTTC.

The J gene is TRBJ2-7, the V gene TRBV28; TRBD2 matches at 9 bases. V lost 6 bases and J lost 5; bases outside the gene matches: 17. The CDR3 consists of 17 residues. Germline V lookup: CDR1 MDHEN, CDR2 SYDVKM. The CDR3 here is CASSPRRLAENLDEQYF. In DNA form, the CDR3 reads TGTGCCAGCAGCCCCCGAAGACTAGCGGAAAATCTAGACGAGCAGTACTTC.

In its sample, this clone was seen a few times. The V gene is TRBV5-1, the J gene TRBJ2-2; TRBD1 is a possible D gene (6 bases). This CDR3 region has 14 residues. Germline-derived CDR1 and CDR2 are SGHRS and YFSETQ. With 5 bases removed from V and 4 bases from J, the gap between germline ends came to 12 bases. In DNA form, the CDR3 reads TGCGCCAGCAGTCCCAGGGGTTCCACCGGGGAGCTGTTTTTT. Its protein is CASSPRGSTGELFF.

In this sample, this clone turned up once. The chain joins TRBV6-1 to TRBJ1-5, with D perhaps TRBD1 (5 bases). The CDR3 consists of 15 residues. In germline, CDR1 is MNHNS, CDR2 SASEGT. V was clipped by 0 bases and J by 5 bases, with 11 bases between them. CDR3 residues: CASSEAVEGYQPQHF. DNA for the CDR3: TGTGCCAGCAGTGAAGCGGTGGAGGGGTATCAGCCCCAGCATTTT.

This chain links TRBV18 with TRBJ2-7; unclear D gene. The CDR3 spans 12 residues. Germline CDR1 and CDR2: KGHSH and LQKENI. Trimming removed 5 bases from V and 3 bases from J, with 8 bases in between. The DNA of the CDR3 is TGTGCCAGCTCATCCCCAGGCTACGAGCAGTACTTC. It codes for CASSSPGYEQYF.

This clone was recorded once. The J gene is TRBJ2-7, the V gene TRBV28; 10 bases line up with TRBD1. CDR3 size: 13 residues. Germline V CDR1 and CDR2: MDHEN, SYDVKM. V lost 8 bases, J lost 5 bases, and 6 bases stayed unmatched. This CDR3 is CASVSGQGNEQYF. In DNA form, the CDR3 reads TGTGCCAGCGTTTCGGGACAGGGGAACGAGCAGTACTTC. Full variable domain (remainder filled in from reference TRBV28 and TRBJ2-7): DVKVTQSSRYLVKRTGEKVFLECVQDMDHENMFWYRQDPGLGLRLIYFSYDVKMKEKGDIPEGYSVSREKKERFSLILESASTNQTSMYLCASVSGQGNEQYFGPGTRLTVT.

CDR3 sequence: CASSYSWGGLEKLFF. DNA of the CDR3: TGTGCCAGCAGTTACTCTTGGGGAGGACTGGAAAAACTGTTTTTT. The V call is TRBV6-5, the J call TRBJ1-4; D is unclear. The CDR3 loop spans 15 amino acids. Germline CDR1 is MNHEY and CDR2 is SVGAGI. The V and J ends lost 0 bases and 8 bases respectively, with 13 bases between them.

CDR3 region: CASSPRGGPHNEQFF. CDR3 coding DNA: TGTGCCAGCAGCCCTCGGGGGGGGCCCCACAATGAGCAGTTCTTC. This chain joins TRBV11-3 and TRBJ2-1, with TRBD2 matching over 8 bases. The trim removed 5 bases at V and 5 bases at J, leaving 8 bases unmatched. This CDR3 is built from 15 residues. Germline loops: CDR1 SGHNT, CDR2 YENEEA. The full variable domain, rest sourced from reference TRBV11-3 and TRBJ2-1, is EAGVVQSPRYKIIEKKQPVAFWCNPISGHNTLYWYLQNLGQGPELLIRYENEEAVDDSQLPKDRFSAERLKGVDSTLKIQPAELGDSAVYLCASSPRGGPHNEQFFGPGTRLTVL.

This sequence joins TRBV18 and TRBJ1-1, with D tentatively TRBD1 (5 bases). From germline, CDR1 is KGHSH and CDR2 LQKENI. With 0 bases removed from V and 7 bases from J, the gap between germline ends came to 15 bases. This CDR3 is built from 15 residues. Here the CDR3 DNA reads TGTGCCAGCTCACCACCGGGCCCCCTCGGGGGTGAAGCTTTCTTT. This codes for CASSPPGPLGGEAFF.

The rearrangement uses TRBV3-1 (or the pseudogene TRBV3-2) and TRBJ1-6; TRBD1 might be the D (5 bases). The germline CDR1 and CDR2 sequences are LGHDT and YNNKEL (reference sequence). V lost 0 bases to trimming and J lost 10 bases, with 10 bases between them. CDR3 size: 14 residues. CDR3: CASSQDRVGSPLHF. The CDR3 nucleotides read TGTGCCAGCAGCCAAGACAGGGTGGGATCACCCCTCCACTTT.

This chain's CDR3 is CASSPAGLYGYTF. CDR3 DNA: TGTGCCAGCAGTCCAGCGGGGCTTTATGGCTACACCTTC. The rearrangement uses TRBV6-5 and TRBJ1-2; D may be TRBD1 (5 bases). Trimming removed 5 bases at V and 5 bases at J, with 12 bases between. CDR1 and CDR2 from the germline V gene are MNHEY and SVGAGI. This CDR3 contains 13 residues.

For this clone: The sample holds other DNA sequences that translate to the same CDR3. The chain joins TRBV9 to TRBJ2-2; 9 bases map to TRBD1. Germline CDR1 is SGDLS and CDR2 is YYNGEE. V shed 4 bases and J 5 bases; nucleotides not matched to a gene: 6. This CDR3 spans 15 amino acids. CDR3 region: CASSPRQGGTGELFF. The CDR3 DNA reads TGTGCCAGCAGCCCCCGACAGGGGGGTACCGGGGAGCTGTTTTTT.